Below, 23 T cell receptor beta chains from the same sample are listed, as sequenced in a study of T cell responses to AZD1222 COVID-19 vaccine. Data came from immunoSEQ multiplex PCR; TCRdb stores just in-frame clones and leaves some out. The sample has roughly 60,000 clones; about 74% are singletons. The sample consisted of peripheral blood, taken 28 days after the second AZD1222 dose. Source of these receptors: an adult who received the AZD1222 COVID-19 vaccine.

This clone is a singleton in its sample. The chain recombines TRBV28 with TRBJ2-7; D remains unclear. Per germline, CDR1 MDHEN and CDR2 SYDVKM. The length of the CDR3 is 12 residues. Trimming pared 3 bases from V and 3 bases from J, leaving 6 bases between. The CDR3 coding sequence is TGTGCCAGCAGTTTTCTGGACTACGAGCAGTACTTC. This gives the protein CASSFLDYEQYF.

V is TRBV11-2 and J is TRBJ1-5, with D possibly matching TRBD1 (6 bases). This CDR3 region has 14 residues. The ends were cut back, 6 bases at V and 1 base at J, with 10 bases in the middle. CDR1 is SGHAT and CDR2 is FQNNGV in the germline V gene. The CDR3 region is CASSTGSSNQPQHF. As DNA, the CDR3 is TGTGCCAGCAGTACAGGGTCCAGCAATCAGCCCCAGCATTTT.

V is TRBV28 and J is TRBJ2-5; a weak D match, TRBD2 (7 bases). CDR1 and CDR2 from the germline V gene are MDHEN and SYDVKM. The V end lost 4 bases, the J end lost 7 bases, and 25 bases lay between the germline ends. CDR3 length: 17 residues. CDR3 amino acids: CASSSPYKGGPSGTQYF. The DNA for the CDR3 is TGTGCCAGCAGTTCCCCCTATAAGGGGGGGCCCTCGGGGACCCAGTACTTC.

The chain couples TRBV6-5 to TRBJ2-3; perhaps D is TRBD1 or TRBD2 (5 bases each). Germline values: CDR1 MNHEY, CDR2 SVGAGI. Trimming took 6 bases from V and 1 from J, leaving 11 bases between them. This CDR3 comprises 14 residues. Here the CDR3 DNA reads TGTGCCAGCAGCCGGGACCACGGCACAGATACGCAGTATTTT. It is translated as CASSRDHGTDTQYF.

This chain uses TRBV2 with TRBJ2-4; D perhaps matches TRBD1 (6 bases). Trimming stripped 3 bases from V and 5 bases from J, with 11 bases between. Germline CDR1 reads SNHLY; CDR2 reads FYNNEI. The CDR3 has 14 residues. The CDR3 DNA is TGTGCCAGCAGTGACAGGGGCGGGCAAAACATTCAGTACTTC. Its protein is CASSDRGGQNIQYF.

V and J are TRBV29-1 and TRBJ2-5, with D possibly being TRBD1 (6 bases). V was trimmed by 5 bases and J by 1 base, leaving 8 bases between them. The germline V gene encodes CDR1 SQVTM and CDR2 ANQGSEA. The CDR3 covers 12 residues. CDR3 residues: CSVRDTQETQYF. The CDR3 DNA follows: TGCAGCGTTCGGGACACCCAAGAGACCCAGTACTTC.

This chain uses TRBV6-5 with TRBJ1-2; weak D call: TRBD1 (6 bases). Per germline, CDR1 MNHEY and CDR2 SVGAGI. The length of the CDR3 is 14 residues. Trimming stripped 6 bases from V and 3 bases from J, with 14 bases between. CDR3 nucleotides: TGTGCCAGCAGGGACAGTATTTCGTACTATGGCTACACCTTC. Protein sequence: CASRDSISYYGYTF.

The chain joins TRBV3-1 (or the pseudogene TRBV3-2) to TRBJ2-7, with D unclear. The length of the CDR3 is 12 residues. The V end lost 2 bases, the J end lost 4 bases, and 6 bases lay between the germline ends. Looked up from germline, CDR1 is LGHDT and CDR2 is YNNKEL (reference sequence). This CDR3 reads CASSQFQYEQYF. CDR3 in DNA: TGTGCCAGCAGCCAATTTCAATACGAGCAGTACTTC.

This sequence joins TRBV6-6 and TRBJ1-5; D might be TRBD1 (6 bases). Trimming took 6 bases from V and 5 from J, leaving 8 bases between them. Per germline, CDR1 MNHNY and CDR2 SVGAGI (reference sequence). This CDR3 is 12 amino acids long. For the CDR3, the DNA is TGTGCCAGCAGCCCAGGGGATCAGCCCCAGCATTTT. Translating it yields CASSPGDQPQHF.

V gene TRBV11-2 combines with J gene TRBJ1-2; no reliable D call. Trimming pared 1 base from V and 6 bases from J, leaving 18 bases between. Germline CDR1 and CDR2: SGHAT and FQNNGV. There are 16 residues in the CDR3. CDR3 loop: CASSLALGGNTNGYTF. CDR3 nucleotide sequence: TGTGCCAGCAGCTTAGCCCTAGGAGGGAATACGAATGGCTACACCTTC.

This chain uses TRBV5-1 with TRBJ1-3; D is possibly TRBD1 (5 bases). This CDR3 region has 16 residues. V lost 4 bases and J 0 bases, leaving 14 bases between the germline ends. The germline V gene has CDR1 SGHRS and CDR2 YFSETQ. CDR3 sequence reads: CASSLDTLRSGNTIYF. For the CDR3, the DNA is TGCGCCAGCAGCCTGGACACTCTTCGCTCTGGAAACACCATATATTTT.

V and J are TRBV5-6 and TRBJ1-2; TRBD1 agrees at 10 bases. V lost 7 bases, J lost 4 bases, and 13 bases stayed unmatched. Germline loops: CDR1 SGHDT, CDR2 YYEEEE. The CDR3 totals 16 residues. The CDR3 region is CASGTPTGGRGYGYTF. The CDR3 DNA sequence: TGTGCCAGCGGAACCCCGACAGGGGGCCGGGGCTATGGCTACACCTTC.

The chain combines TRBV24-1 with TRBJ2-2; the match to TRBD1 covers 10 bases. The CDR3 is 16 amino acids. Losses at the gene ends were 4 bases for V and 6 bases for J; bases not matched to a gene: 7. CDR1 is KGHDR and CDR2 is SFDVKD in the germline V gene. Here the CDR3 reads CATSDGWDRGSGELFF. CDR3 nucleotide sequence: TGTGCCACCAGTGACGGTTGGGACAGGGGTTCCGGGGAGCTGTTTTTT.

The chain joins TRBV2 to TRBJ2-4, with D hard to call. The CDR3 is 13 residues long. Germline V lookup: CDR1 SNHLY, CDR2 FYNNEI. The V end was cut by 4 bases, the J end by 7 bases, with 11 bases between. The CDR3 nucleotides are TGTGCCAGCAGTGTGGAGAGTACGAACATTCAGTACTTC. Translation: CASSVESTNIQYF.

The chain uses TRBV5-1 and TRBJ1-2; TRBD1 matches at 8 bases. Germline CDR1 and CDR2: SGHRS and YFSETQ. J gave up 4 bases and V 4 bases, and 9 bases lay outside the gene matches. The CDR3 is 15 amino acids. CDR3 amino acids: CASSEGTGTLYGYTF. The CDR3 DNA reads as TGCGCCAGCAGCGAGGGGACAGGAACTCTCTATGGCTACACCTTC.

The chain uses TRBV29-1 and TRBJ1-4; the D gene is possibly TRBD1 (6 bases). Trimming took 4 bases from V and 8 from J, leaving 14 bases between them. Germline loops: CDR1 SQVTM, CDR2 ANQGSEA. This CDR3 is 13 amino acids long. CDR3 coding DNA: TGCAGCGTTGTCGGGGCAGGGGAAGAAAAACTGTTTTTT. Amino acids: CSVVGAGEEKLFF.

The chain is built from TRBV5-1 and TRBJ2-5, with 12 bases lining up with TRBD2. The germline V gene encodes CDR1 SGHRS and CDR2 YFSETQ. The V segment lost 0 bases and the J segment 5 bases; nucleotides outside the gene matches: 8. This CDR3 region has 17 residues. The CDR3 bases are TGCGCCAGCAGCTTGGACGGCCTAGCGGGGGGGAAGGAGACCCAGTACTTC. Translation gives CASSLDGLAGGKETQYF.

V is TRBV3-1 (or the pseudogene TRBV3-2) and J is TRBJ2-2; D is unresolved. V was clipped by 0 bases and J by 5 bases, with 10 bases between them. CDR1 and CDR2 (germline): LGHDT, YNNKEL (reference sequence). There are 15 residues in the CDR3. CDR3 DNA sequence: TGTGCCAGCAGCCAAGATAGTAGCCAAACCGGGGAGCTGTTTTTT. Translated: CASSQDSSQTGELFF.

The chain carries TRBV5-5 and TRBJ2-1; tentatively, D is TRBD1 (6 bases). This CDR3 region has 15 residues. Germline V lookup: CDR1 SGHKS, CDR2 YYEKEE (reference sequence). V gave up 2 bases and J gave up 0 bases, with 9 bases separating them. CDR3 amino acids: CASSFEGVSYNEQFF. For the CDR3, the DNA is TGTGCCAGCAGCTTTGAGGGGGTCTCCTACAATGAGCAGTTCTTC.

The chain employs TRBV30 and TRBJ2-3; 7 positions agree with TRBD2. The V gene end was trimmed by 0 bases and the J gene end by 4 bases; junction bases not matched to a gene: 1. CDR1 is GTSNPN and CDR2 is SVGIG in the germline V gene (reference sequence). CDR3 size: 13 residues. CDR3 nucleotide sequence: TGTGCCTGGAGTGTACGGGGGGCAGATACGCAGTATTTT. Translated: CAWSVRGADTQYF.

The chain is built from TRBV12-5 and TRBJ2-7; the D gene could be TRBD1 or TRBD2 (5 bases each). The V gene lost 6 bases and the J gene lost 2 bases, with 14 bases spanning the gap. This CDR3 region has 14 residues. Germline loops: CDR1 LGHNT, CDR2 FRNRAP. The CDR3, as DNA: TGTGCTAGTGGCACCGGGACGGGGACCTACGAGCAGTACTTC. Residues: CASGTGTGTYEQYF.

This chain connects TRBV7-2 to TRBJ1-2; D unresolved. Germline values: CDR1 SGHTA, CDR2 FQGNSA. V was shortened by 4 bases and J by 10 bases, with 16 bases between the two germline ends. The CDR3 runs to 13 residues. The DNA of the CDR3 is TGTGCCAGCAGCTCCGCCGTGGAGGCCCCCTACACCTTC. It yields the protein CASSSAVEAPYTF.

V is TRBV11-2 and J is TRBJ2-3, with 7 bases identical to TRBD2. Germline CDR1 is SGHAT and CDR2 is FQNNGV. This CDR3 is built from 17 residues. The V and J ends lost 2 bases and 3 bases, in that order; junction bases with no gene match: 11. The CDR3 region is CASSLSLTGGKTDTQYF. CDR3 sequence (DNA): TGTGCCAGCAGCTTAAGTCTTACCGGGGGGAAAACAGATACGCAGTATTTT.